The 29 T cell receptor beta chains presented below share a single source sample, sequenced in a study of T-cell memory formation after mild COVID-19. TCRdb independently ran MiXCR on the 5' RACE reads; one entry per CDR3 protein. The repertoire consists of about 340,000 distinct CDR3 sequences, with 15% to 20% occurring once and the leading ten covering 20% to 25%. Sequenced: PBMCs or a T cell subset sorted from them (not recorded which). These receptors came from a man aged 18 to 29 who had mild COVID-19 (a few samples of this study predate the infection). Cell type and time point are not known.

This clonotype was seen a few times. The chain has TRBV5-6 and TRBJ1-3, with D unclear. Trimming stripped 2 bases from V and 0 bases from J, with 6 bases between. This CDR3 is built from 14 residues. CDR1 is SGHDT, CDR2 YYEEEE, per germline. The CDR3 coding sequence is TGTGCCAGCAGCTTCGGTTACTCTGGAAACACCATATATTTT. Its protein product is CASSFGYSGNTIYF.

This clonotype turned up a few times. The genes are TRBV29-1 and TRBJ1-1, with D possibly TRBD1 on 5 matching bases. V lost 0 bases, J lost 1 base, and 6 bases lay in between. The CDR3 totals 13 residues. Germline CDR1 and CDR2: SQVTM and ANQGSEA. CDR3 loop: CSVEDGGNTEAFF. The CDR3 region has the DNA TGCAGCGTTGAAGACGGGGGGAACACTGAAGCTTTCTTT.

This clonotype was seen only a few times. The rearrangement joins TRBV7-2 to TRBJ1-5; TRBD1 matches at 8 bases. Trimming at V came to 5 bases and at J to 1 base, leaving 10 bases not matched to a gene. Germline V gene sequence: CDR1 SGHTA, CDR2 FQGNSA. The length of the CDR3 is 17 residues. This chain's CDR3 is CASSQGAGGWSNQPQHF. The DNA for the CDR3 is TGTGCCAGCAGCCAAGGGGCAGGGGGCTGGAGCAATCAGCCCCAGCATTTT.

This clonotype occurred a few times. The chain combines TRBV5-1 with TRBJ2-7; 8 bases fit TRBD1. Germline lookup yields CDR1 SGHRS and CDR2 YFSETQ. The CDR3 totals 14 residues. The V and J ends lost 8 bases and 3 bases, in that order; junction bases with no gene match: 10. In nucleotides, the CDR3 is TGCGCCAGTTCGGGGCAGGGGGCGAACTACGAGCAGTACTTC. Translating it yields CASSGQGANYEQYF.

A few counts support this clonotype. The rearrangement joins TRBV29-1 to TRBJ1-1; D gene uncertain. V was pared by 8 bases and J by 1 base, with 11 bases between. Germline values: CDR1 SQVTM, CDR2 ANQGSEA. This CDR3 comprises 12 residues. The CDR3 region is CSYCEGNTEAFF. The CDR3 bases are TGCAGCTACTGCGAGGGGAACACTGAAGCTTTCTTT.

This clonotype showed up many times. This chain links TRBV20-1 with TRBJ1-2; D remains unclear. The CDR3 has 11 residues. CDR1 is DFQATT and CDR2 is SNEGSKA in the germline V gene (reference sequence). V gave up 6 bases and J gave up 5 bases, with 10 bases separating them. The CDR3 protein is CSAQGGYGYTF. As DNA, the CDR3 is TGCAGTGCCCAAGGAGGGTATGGCTACACCTTC.

V and J are TRBV6-1 and TRBJ2-7, with 7 bases aligning to TRBD2. Looked up from germline, CDR1 is MNHNS and CDR2 is SASEGT. The CDR3 extends over 11 amino acids. V lost 5 bases to trimming and J lost 6 bases; unmatched junction nucleotides: 1. CDR3 DNA sequence: TGTGCCAGCAGTAGACTAGCCGAGCAGTACTTC. Translated, it gives CASSRLAEQYF.

This clonotype was seen a handful of times. The chain links TRBV5-4 to TRBJ1-3; D gene unclear. The V gene's germline CDR1 is SGHNT and CDR2 YYREEE (reference sequence). The CDR3 has 15 amino acids. The V gene lost 3 bases and the J gene lost 1 base, with 11 bases spanning the gap. CDR3 sequence reads: CASSSLDTSGNTIYF. As DNA, the CDR3 is TGTGCCAGCAGCTCCCTCGACACTTCTGGAAACACCATATATTTT.

This clonotype occurred a few times. The CDR3 sequence: CASTPTRGRQPQHF. The CDR3 coding sequence is TGTGCCAGCACCCCGACCCGGGGAAGGCAGCCCCAGCATTTT. The chain employs TRBV6-2 or TRBV6-3 and TRBJ1-5; D call uncertain. This CDR3 has 14 amino acids. The germline V gene has CDR1 MNHEY and CDR2 SVGEGT. V was cut by 7 bases and J by 7 bases, with 17 bases left in between.

This clonotype has at least ten counts. The chain carries TRBV5-1 and TRBJ2-7; 7 bases align to TRBD1. The CDR3 is 15 residues long. V trimming: 3 bases; J trimming: 0 bases; junction bases outside the gene matches: 6. Germline loops: CDR1 SGHRS, CDR2 YFSETQ. This chain's CDR3 is CASSSQGIHSYEQYV. DNA of the CDR3: TGCGCCAGCAGCTCACAGGGGATCCACTCCTACGAGCAGTACGTC.

This clonotype appeared a few times. This chain uses TRBV3-1 with TRBJ2-7; D gene uncertain. V lost 0 bases, J lost 3 bases, and 6 bases lay in between. CDR3 length: 13 amino acids. Germline V gives CDR1 LGHDT, CDR2 YNNKEL (reference sequence). As DNA, the CDR3 is TGTGCCAGCAGCCAAGATAGCTTCTACGAGCAGTACTTC. Protein: CASSQDSFYEQYF.

This CDR3 reads CAGPDRTNTEAFF. CDR3 bases: TGCGCCGGACCTGACAGGACGAACACTGAAGCTTTCTTT. The rearrangement uses TRBV5-1 and TRBJ1-1; D is possibly TRBD1 (6 bases). V was pared by 10 bases and J by 1 base, with 14 bases between. This CDR3 spans 13 amino acids. Per germline, CDR1 SGHRS and CDR2 YFSETQ.

This clonotype was detected a few times. CDR3 in amino acids: CSAISTNEKLFF. CDR3 in DNA: TGCAGTGCTATCTCAACTAATGAAAAACTGTTTTTT. This rearrangement joins TRBV20-1 to TRBJ1-4, with D uncertain. The CDR3 loop spans 12 amino acids. Germline lookup yields CDR1 DFQATT and CDR2 SNEGSKA (reference sequence). V dropped 4 bases and J dropped 0 bases, with 3 bases sitting between them.

The rearrangement links TRBV6-5 to TRBJ1-1; 8 bases are a match to TRBD1. The CDR3 covers 14 residues. CDR1 and CDR2 from the germline V gene are MNHEY and SVGAGI. J lost 5 bases, V lost 6 bases, and 8 bases had no gene match. CDR3: CASSRQGARTEAFF. CDR3 DNA: TGTGCCAGCAGCAGGCAGGGGGCAAGGACTGAAGCTTTCTTT.

This clonotype was seen many times. This rearrangement joins TRBV20-1 to TRBJ1-2; TRBD1 matches 10 bases. The CDR3 sequence is 14 residues long. V was clipped by 4 bases and J by 4 bases; unmatched bases: 6. In germline, CDR1 is DFQATT, CDR2 SNEGSKA (reference sequence). The CDR3 nucleotides read TGCAGTGCTATTAGACAGGGGGCTGGCTATGGCTACACCTTC. Amino acids: CSAIRQGAGYGYTF.

This clonotype was recorded many times. The chain is built from TRBV7-9 and TRBJ2-1; the D gene could be TRBD1 or TRBD2 (5 bases each). In germline, CDR1 is SEHNR, CDR2 FQNEAQ (reference sequence). Trimming took off 6 bases at V and 6 bases at J, with 15 bases between the two ends. This CDR3 region has 14 residues. In DNA, the CDR3 is TGTGCCAGCAGTGGGGACGCCGGGCCCAATGAGCAGTTCTTC. As protein: CASSGDAGPNEQFF.

The sample holds a few counts of this clonotype. The rearrangement uses TRBV7-2 and TRBJ2-1; 8 nucleotides align to TRBD2. Germline V gene lookup returns CDR1 SGHTA and CDR2 FQGNSA. Trimming cost V 2 bases and J 8 bases; bases outside gene matches: 5. The CDR3 is 14 residues long. The CDR3: CASSLRGGPDEQFF. The CDR3 bases are TGTGCCAGCAGCTTACGGGGGGGCCCAGATGAGCAGTTCTTC.

This sequence joins TRBV10-3 and TRBJ1-1, with D perhaps TRBD1 (5 bases). Germline V lookup: CDR1 ENHRY, CDR2 SYGVKD. The CDR3 extends over 13 amino acids. The germline V and J ends were trimmed by 6 bases and 0 bases, with 8 bases remaining between them. CDR3 residues: CAIRGVMNTEAFF. Written as DNA, the CDR3 is TGTGCCATCAGGGGGGTTATGAACACTGAAGCTTTCTTT.

This clonotype has just a few counts. V and J are TRBV6-2 or TRBV6-3 and TRBJ2-7; 10 bases map to TRBD1. The trim removed 3 bases at V and 1 base at J, leaving 6 bases unmatched. Germline V CDR1 and CDR2: MNHEY, SVGEGT. The CDR3 is made up of 16 amino acids. CDR3 DNA sequence: TGTGCCAGCAGTTATTTGAGGACAGGGGGTTCCTACGAGCAGTACTTC. Protein product: CASSYLRTGGSYEQYF.

This clonotype has at least ten counts. V and J are TRBV24-1 and TRBJ2-3; TRBD1 aligns across 9 bases. V lost 9 bases, J lost 1 base, and 4 bases stayed unmatched. Germline loops: CDR1 KGHDR, CDR2 SFDVKD. The CDR3 extends over 14 amino acids. CDR3 loop: CATAGQGRTDTQYF. The CDR3 nucleotides read TGTGCCACCGCCGGACAGGGGCGCACAGATACGCAGTATTTT.

The J gene is TRBJ2-5, the V gene TRBV28; a weak D match, TRBD2 (6 bases). The CDR3 loop spans 13 amino acids. Germline CDR1 MDHEN, CDR2 SYDVKM. Trimming shortened V by 6 bases and J by 5 bases, and 13 bases separated the two germline ends. CDR3 sequence reads: CASSPLAQETQYF. In DNA, the CDR3 is TGTGCCAGCAGCCCACTAGCTCAGGAGACCCAGTACTTC.

This clonotype was observed a handful of times. The chain joins TRBV12-3 or TRBV12-4 to TRBJ2-3, with 7 bases lining up with TRBD1. The V and J ends lost 6 bases and 5 bases, in that order; junction bases with no gene match: 8. The CDR3 loop spans 14 amino acids. The CDR3 sequence is CASSPRQGLDTQYF. CDR3 sequence (DNA): TGTGCCAGCAGCCCCAGACAGGGTTTAGATACGCAGTATTTT.

The chain joins TRBV6-6 to TRBJ1-2; the D gene is possibly TRBD1 (6 bases). With 6 bases removed from V and 8 bases from J, the gap between germline ends came to 16 bases. Germline CDR1 MNHNY, CDR2 SVGAGI (reference sequence). CDR3 length: 13 amino acids. As DNA, the CDR3 is TGTGCCAGCAGCTCAACAGGGACCGGGGGCTACACCTTC. This gives the protein CASSSTGTGGYTF.

The rearrangement links TRBV7-9 to TRBJ1-1; D gene uncertain. The CDR3 consists of 16 residues. Trimming removed 1 base from V and 1 base from J, with 13 bases in between. Per the germline V gene, CDR1 is SEHNR and CDR2 is FQNEAQ (reference sequence). CDR3 in amino acids: CASSLGVAVKNTEAFF. CDR3 in DNA: TGTGCCAGCAGCTTAGGGGTGGCAGTCAAGAACACTGAAGCTTTCTTT. Using reference TRBV7-9 and TRBJ1-1 for the parts outside the CDR3, the full variable domain is DTGVSQNPRHKITKRGQNVTFRCDPISEHNRLYWYRQTLGQGPEFLTYFQNEAQLEKSRLLSDRFSAERPKGSFSTLEIQRTEQGDSAMYLCASSLGVAVKNTEAFFGQGTRLTVV.

This clonotype was observed a handful of times. The chain joins TRBV6-5 to TRBJ1-2, with D possibly matching TRBD1 (6 bases). Germline V gene sequence: CDR1 MNHEY, CDR2 SVGAGI. This CDR3 is 15 amino acids long. Trimming cost V 2 bases and J 6 bases, with 16 bases left between them. DNA of the CDR3: TGTGCCAGCAGTTACGTAAACACAGGGTCGAATGGCTACACCTTC. Amino acid sequence: CASSYVNTGSNGYTF.

This clonotype was detected a few times. V gene TRBV7-9 combines with J gene TRBJ2-1, with D maybe TRBD2 (5 bases). The V gene's germline CDR1 is SEHNR and CDR2 FQNEAQ (reference sequence). This CDR3 has 12 amino acids. Trimming took off 5 bases at V and 9 bases at J, with 11 bases between the two ends. The CDR3 region has the DNA TGTGCCAGCAGCGGCGGGCGGATTGAGCAGTTCTTC. It yields the protein CASSGGRIEQFF.

The rearrangement uses TRBV5-1 and TRBJ2-2, with D possibly called TRBD1 or TRBD2 (6 bases each). CDR1 and CDR2 (germline): SGHRS, YFSETQ. The CDR3 runs to 15 residues. Between the trimmed V and J ends, which lost 1 base and 6 bases, there was a span of 13 bases. CDR3 region: CASSLRGAFAGELFF. The CDR3 DNA sequence: TGCGCCAGCAGCTTGAGGGGGGCCTTCGCCGGGGAGCTGTTTTTT.

This clonotype was seen many times. The rearrangement links TRBV29-1 to TRBJ1-1; D is uncertain. This CDR3 has 14 residues. V lost 0 bases to trimming and J lost 0 bases, with 8 bases between them. The germline V gene encodes CDR1 SQVTM and CDR2 ANQGSEA. The CDR3 is CSVEDGQMNTEAFF. The DNA for the CDR3 is TGCAGCGTTGAAGATGGGCAGATGAACACTGAAGCTTTCTTT.

The chain links TRBV21-1 to TRBJ1-6; the D call TRBD1 from the table was never checked on the DNA. TRBV21-1 is shown as a pseudogene. CDR3 length: 18 amino acids. The CDR3 DNA reads TGTGCCAGCAGCAAAGGAGAGCTAGGGATCCGCCCCCTTTCACCCCTCCACTTT. Its protein product is CASSKGELGIRPLSPLHF.